This T cell receptor beta chain was profiled in a study of breast tumors, draining lymph nodes, adjacent tissues. TCRdb reanalysed the multiplex PCR reads using MiXCR and keeps one entry per CDR3 protein. The sample holds around 190,000 distinct CDR3 sequences, roughly a third seen once. Samples came from axillary lymph nodes draining the breast cancer. The germline V and J ends were trimmed by 8 bases and 4 bases, with 14 bases remaining between them. The CDR3 loop spans 12 amino acids. Germline V CDR1 and CDR2: SQVTM, ANQGSEA. This clonotype was sampled from a female donor with breast cancer. Some clones in this sample may be carry-over from other donors' samples. The V gene is TRBV29-1, the J gene TRBJ1-2, with a weak D call TRBD1 (5 bases). Sequenced: axillary lymph node tissue. The CDR3 loop is CSSLRDRYGYTF. The CDR3 DNA follows: TGCAGCTCCCTGAGGGACCGCTATGGCTACACCTTC.